This TCR beta chain was captured in a study of Graves' ophthalmopathy and Graves' hyperthyroidism. Other autoimmune diseases, uncontrolled infections, pregnancy or lactation ruled patients out of participation. As the template, RNA transcripts were used to amplify TCR beta CDR3 regions. Second-round multiplex PCR came after first-round RT-PCR with HTBI primers. TCRdb reanalysed the multiplex PCR reads using MiXCR and keeps one entry per CDR3 protein. The data hold roughly 350,000 distinct CDR3 sequences, with about 18% observed a single time. Study-wide points: Blood shared most expanded thyroid clonotypes above 0.001 frequency. A 13-signature model separated ophthalmopathy from stable hyperthyroidism, about 88% sensitivity, around 81% specificity.

This clonotype came up many times. The antigen is undetermined. Sequencing was performed on peripheral blood. The receptor's source is an adult woman with stable Graves' hyperthyroidism.

CDR3 in amino acids: CASRQVQGGGYTF. In nucleotides, the CDR3 is TGTGCCTCTCGACAGGTCCAGGGGGGTGGCTACACCTTC. This sequence joins TRBV10-3 and TRBJ1-2; 7 bases map to TRBD1. The CDR3 spans 13 residues. V was pared by 11 bases and J by 7 bases, with 13 bases of the junction left unmatched. CDR1 is ENHRY, CDR2 SYGVKD, per germline.